Listed here are 23 T cell receptor beta chains from one sample, sequenced in a study of blood T cell repertoires in COVID-19. Profiling relied on immunoSEQ multiplex PCR, and the TCRdb table lists in-frame clones only, not all of them. This table has roughly 280,000 clones, around four fifths appearing once. The sequencing sample was made of peripheral blood. The receptors here all came from a man aged 55 to 70 with acute or convalescent COVID-19.

The V call is TRBV30, the J call TRBJ2-7; D is possibly TRBD1 (5 bases). Per the germline V gene, CDR1 is GTSNPN and CDR2 is SVGIG (reference sequence). Trimming took off 3 bases at V and 5 bases at J, with 23 bases between the two ends. This CDR3 has 16 residues. This chain's CDR3 is CAWSKWGGPGSDEQYF. The CDR3 DNA is TGTGCCTGGAGCAAGTGGGGCGGCCCCGGGTCGGACGAGCAGTACTTC.

The chain recombines TRBV28 with TRBJ1-6, with 7 nucleotides matching TRBD1. CDR3 size: 17 residues. The V gene end was trimmed by 6 bases and the J gene end by 0 bases; junction bases not matched to a gene: 8. CDR1 MDHEN and CDR2 SYDVKM come from the germline V gene. The CDR3 sequence is CASRLGQASSYNSPLHF. CDR3 DNA sequence: TGTGCCAGCAGACTTGGACAGGCCAGCTCCTATAATTCACCCCTCCACTTT. The complete variable domain, with remaining parts taken from reference TRBV28 and TRBJ1-6, reads DVKVTQSSRYLVKRTGEKVFLECVQDMDHENMFWYRQDPGLGLRLIYFSYDVKMKEKGDIPEGYSVSREKKERFSLILESASTNQTSMYLCASRLGQASSYNSPLHFGNGTRLTVT.

The chain carries TRBV6-1 and TRBJ2-4; D gene uncertain. This CDR3 has 11 amino acids. Per germline, CDR1 MNHNS and CDR2 SASEGT. V was trimmed by 5 bases and J by 11 bases, leaving 10 bases between them. CDR3 sequence reads: CASSKHQVQYF. The CDR3 coding sequence is TGTGCCAGCAGTAAACATCAGGTTCAGTACTTC.

The chain recombines TRBV7-2 with TRBJ2-7; TRBD2 aligns across 10 bases. Germline V CDR1 and CDR2: SGHTA, FQGNSA. After removal of 0 bases from V and 0 bases from J, the junction contained 8 bases not matched to a gene. CDR3 length equals 18 residues. The CDR3: CASSLALAGLARSYEQYF. The CDR3 DNA reads as TGTGCCAGCAGCTTAGCACTAGCGGGACTTGCCCGCTCCTACGAGCAGTACTTC.

The DNA for the CDR3 is TGTGCCAGCAGTTGGGGAGGGGGGACGCAGTATTTT. Translation gives CASSWGGGTQYF. The V gene is TRBV12-3 or TRBV12-4, the J gene TRBJ2-3; possible D gene TRBD2, 7 bases. V was shortened by 4 bases and J by 9 bases, with 11 bases between the two germline ends. This CDR3 is 12 amino acids long.

This chain links TRBV4-2 with TRBJ2-7; D not resolved. The germline V and J ends were trimmed by 4 bases and 4 bases, with 14 bases remaining between them. Germline CDR1 LGHNA, CDR2 YNFKEQ. This CDR3 comprises 14 residues. CDR3 bases: TGTGCCAGCAGCCCAGGTCGTTGGGCATACGAGCAGTACTTC. As protein: CASSPGRWAYEQYF.

This chain joins TRBV9 and TRBJ1-6; 8 bases map to TRBD1. V dropped 5 bases and J dropped 7; count of bases not matched to a gene: 2. The germline V gene encodes CDR1 SGDLS and CDR2 YYNGEE. CDR3 length equals 13 residues. CDR3 in amino acids: CASRGQGNSPLHF. The CDR3 DNA sequence: TGTGCCAGCAGAGGACAGGGAAATTCACCCCTCCACTTT.

The chain links TRBV15 to TRBJ2-1, with 8 bases lining up with TRBD2. Trimming cost V 0 bases and J 0 bases; bases outside gene matches: 13. Germline V lookup: CDR1 LNHNV, CDR2 YYDKDF (reference sequence). This CDR3 spans 20 amino acids. DNA for the CDR3: TGTGCCACCAGCAGAGATTCCGTAGCGGGGCCCCTTTCCTCCTACAATGAGCAGTTCTTC. The encoded protein is CATSRDSVAGPLSSYNEQFF.

The J gene is TRBJ2-7, the V gene TRBV6-5; TRBD2 might be the D (6 bases). The CDR3 spans 14 residues. Looked up from germline, CDR1 is MNHEY and CDR2 is SVGAGI. V gave up 6 bases and J gave up 9 bases, with 21 bases separating them. In DNA form, the CDR3 reads TGTGCCAGCAGGACTACGGGGGACGCTACGGGGCAGTACTTC. Translating gives CASRTTGDATGQYF.

The chain joins TRBV10-3 to TRBJ2-1; 8 positions agree with TRBD2. The CDR3 has 16 amino acids. Germline loops: CDR1 ENHRY, CDR2 SYGVKD. J lost 8 bases, V lost 1 base, and 10 bases had no gene match. The CDR3 DNA is TGTGCCATCAGTGAGTTGGGGACTAGAGGCAAGGATGAGCAGTTCTTC. This encodes CAISELGTRGKDEQFF.

The chain carries TRBV27 and TRBJ1-1; D might be TRBD1 (6 bases). The CDR3 sequence is 17 residues long. With 0 bases removed from V and 1 base from J, the gap between germline ends came to 15 bases. The germline CDR1 and CDR2 sequences are MNHEY and SMNVEV (reference sequence). CDR3 DNA sequence: TGTGCCAGCAGTTTATCGGGGCAGGGGTCCTCGAACACTGAAGCTTTCTTT. Its protein is CASSLSGQGSSNTEAFF.

The V call is TRBV6-6, the J call TRBJ2-6; perhaps TRBD2 as D (5 bases). This CDR3 spans 15 amino acids. Germline lookup yields CDR1 MNHNY and CDR2 SVGAGI (reference sequence). V shed 11 bases and J shed 2 bases, with 16 bases lying between them. For the CDR3, the DNA is TGTGCCGGGCGCGGTGAGGGCGCTGGGGCCAACGTCCTGACTTTC. Its protein product is CAGRGEGAGANVLTF.

The genes are TRBV7-8 and TRBJ1-5, with a possible D match to TRBD1 (6 bases). The CDR3 contains 15 residues. Germline values: CDR1 SGHVS, CDR2 FQNEAQ. V was clipped by 5 bases and J by 5 bases, with 16 bases between them. The CDR3 nucleotides are TGTGCCAGCAGCACCACAGGGTTCCTTGATCAGCCCCAGCATTTT. Its translation is CASSTTGFLDQPQHF.

The chain uses TRBV25-1 and TRBJ2-7; maybe TRBD1 (5 bases). CDR1 and CDR2 from the germline V gene are MGHDK and SYGVNS. The CDR3 is 12 amino acids. Trimming removed 3 bases from V and 3 bases from J, with 6 bases in between. CDR3 residues: CASSDQGYEQYF. The CDR3 nucleotides read TGTGCCAGCAGTGACCAGGGCTACGAGCAGTACTTC.

The rearrangement uses TRBV19 and TRBJ2-7, with D possibly TRBD2 on 5 matching bases. Germline loops: CDR1 LNHDA, CDR2 SQIVND (reference sequence). With 4 bases removed from V and 1 base from J, the gap between germline ends came to 8 bases. This CDR3 spans 13 amino acids. CDR3 bases: TGTGCCAGTAGTAGCGGGTGGTCCTACGAGCAGTACTTC. It codes for CASSSGWSYEQYF.

This rearrangement joins TRBV29-1 to TRBJ1-2; maybe TRBD1 (5 bases). The CDR3 length is 14 residues. In germline, CDR1 is SQVTM, CDR2 ANQGSEA. V was cut by 3 bases and J by 4 bases, with 15 bases left in between. CDR3 sequence reads: CSVEPVGGGYGYTF. The DNA for the CDR3 is TGCAGCGTTGAGCCAGTGGGGGGAGGCTATGGCTACACCTTC. Looking up the rest from reference TRBV29-1 and TRBJ1-2 gives the full variable domain: SAVISQKPSRDICQRGTSLTIQCQVDSQVTMMFWYRQQPGQSLTLIATANQGSEATYESGFVIDKFPISRPNLTFSTLTVSNMSPEDSSIYLCSVEPVGGGYGYTFGSGTRLTVV.

The chain recombines TRBV4-1 with TRBJ1-1, with a possible D match to TRBD1 (6 bases). This CDR3 has 16 residues. Trimming took off 5 bases at V and 6 bases at J, with 22 bases between the two ends. CDR1 and CDR2 from the germline V gene are MGHRA and YSYEKL. CDR3 residues: CASSVTTGTRKSEAFF. In nucleotides, the CDR3 is TGCGCCAGCAGCGTCACAACCGGGACACGGAAATCTGAAGCTTTCTTT.

The gene calls are TRBV5-4 and TRBJ2-1, with TRBD1 as a possible D gene (5 bases). V lost 0 bases, J lost 9 bases, and 16 bases lay in between. Germline lookup yields CDR1 SGHNT and CDR2 YYREEE (reference sequence). The CDR3 contains 15 residues. The CDR3 DNA reads TGTGCCAGCAGCTTGGCAGGGTTTGGGGCTGGTGAGCAGTTCTTC. It translates to CASSLAGFGAGEQFF. Full variable domain (outside the CDR3, taken from reference TRBV5-4 and TRBJ2-1): ETGVTQSPTHLIKTRGQQVTLRCSSQSGHNTVSWYQQALGQGPQFIFQYYREEENGRGNFPPRFSGLQFPNYSSELNVNALELDDSALYLCASSLAGFGAGEQFFGPGTRLTVL.

This clone was counted once. This chain's CDR3 is CAISADNTDTQYF. CDR3 nucleotides: TGTGCCATCAGTGCAGACAACACAGATACGCAGTATTTT. The rearrangement joins TRBV10-3 to TRBJ2-3; D is uncertain. CDR3 length: 13 residues. Trimming pared 4 bases from V and 2 bases from J, leaving 7 bases between. Germline CDR1 ENHRY, CDR2 SYGVKD.

The gene calls are TRBV5-1 and TRBJ1-2; D is perhaps TRBD1 (5 bases). Trimming shortened V by 4 bases and J by 0 bases, and 13 bases separated the two germline ends. The CDR3 runs 15 residues. Looked up from germline, CDR1 is SGHRS and CDR2 is YFSETQ. This CDR3 is CASSPSGGANYGYTF. The CDR3 region has the DNA TGCGCCAGCAGCCCCTCGGGGGGAGCTAACTATGGCTACACCTTC.

This chain uses TRBV6-5 with TRBJ1-2, with 9 nucleotides matching TRBD1. V shed 7 bases, J shed 8 bases, and the junction held 8 bases outside the gene matches. CDR1 MNHEY and CDR2 SVGAGI come from the germline V gene. The CDR3 is 13 residues long. In DNA form, the CDR3 reads TGTGCCAGCACCCAGGGACAGGGTGGGGGCTACACCTTC. Protein sequence: CASTQGQGGGYTF.

J is TRBJ1-2 and V is TRBV3-1 (or the pseudogene TRBV3-2); D is uncertain. Trimming stripped 0 bases from V and 8 bases from J, with 13 bases between. CDR3 size: 14 residues. Germline-derived CDR1 and CDR2 are LGHDT and YNNKEL (reference sequence). Written as DNA, the CDR3 is TGTGCCAGCAGCCAAGAGGGCAAGACGGGGGGCTACACCTTC. Translated: CASSQEGKTGGYTF.

The CDR3 here is CASSDFWLAFF. DNA of the CDR3: TGTGCCAGCAGTGATTTCTGGCTAGCTTTCTTT. V gene TRBV28 combines with J gene TRBJ1-1; no firm D call. The germline V and J ends were trimmed by 5 bases and 10 bases, with 11 bases remaining between them. CDR1 is MDHEN and CDR2 is SYDVKM in the germline V gene. The length of the CDR3 is 11 residues.